This is a list of T cell receptor beta chains from one sample in a study of T cell repertoires in cytomegalovirus infection. TCRdb recomputed calls from the reads with MiXCR, one row per CDR3 protein. The sample includes more than 400,000 distinct CDR3 sequences, about 26% seen only once; the top ten take approximately 13%. The sample taken for sequencing was PBMCs. The receptors were sampled from a human donor in good health (CMV status not recorded). Some clones in this sample may be carry-over from other donors' samples. The conserved cysteine and the conserved F or W are not part of the CDR3 here.

J gene	V gene	CDR3 protein
TRBJ2-4	TRBV28	ASSQIGGFGAKNIQY
TRBJ1-2	TRBV19	ASSIGGGTGYGYT
TRBJ2-1	TRBV12-3/TRBV12-4	ASSRGDNEQF
TRBJ1-1	TRBV6-5	ASSYQEGLDGAF
TRBJ2-1	TRBV20-1	SARARDFLRYNEQF
TRBJ2-3	TRBV7-6	ASSLVRDGTDTQY
TRBJ1-1	TRBV4-2	ASSQGGVEDTEAF
TRBJ2-3	TRBV2	ASSERAGRRPDTQY
TRBJ1-2	TRBV7-9	ASSPTTGTDYGYT
TRBJ1-2	TRBV11-2	ASSPSIFYGYT
TRBJ2-5	TRBV5-4	ASSRWGTGQETQY
TRBJ2-2	TRBV5-5	ASSAQGGRITGELF
TRBJ2-7	TRBV6-2/TRBV6-3	ASNLGGTYEQY
TRBJ2-5	TRBV27	ATGTGQETQY
TRBJ1-5	TRBV28	ASSSSLQPQH
TRBJ1-1	TRBV28	ASSLGGEGAPEAF
TRBJ2-1	TRBV3-1	ASSYVRGEQF
TRBJ2-7	TRBV12-3/TRBV12-4	ASSLGAASYEQY
TRBJ2-1	TRBV29-1	SVGGGRGVSNEQF
TRBJ1-1	TRBV12-3/TRBV12-4	ASSFSSTEAF
TRBJ2-1	TRBV20-1	SARELADSYNEQF
TRBJ2-7	TRBV6-1	VSRDPYEQY
TRBJ1-2	TRBV28	ASSGYDRVGGYT
TRBJ2-1	TRBV2	ASSEIAGGEQF
TRBJ2-7	TRBV7-2	ASSLLVGTQGAYEQY
TRBJ2-2	TRBV3-1	ASSLFGLFHTGELF